These T cell receptor beta chains were read from a single sample in a study of technical replicates of blood from a handful of donors. Sequencing was performed with immunoSEQ multiplex PCR; in TCRdb, only in-frame clones are kept and a portion is missing. The sample lists tens of thousands of clones; about 95% were seen once. Sequencing used T cells isolated from PBMCs. The receptors were sampled from a human donor in good health. CDR3s include the opening cysteine and the closing phenylalanine or tryptophan. A D gene is named only where the DNA matches it firmly. Clone sizes are given selectively: once, few, many, or a class where the clone is expanded.

j_call d_call clone_size v_call cdr3_aa cdr3_nt
TRBJ2-2 NA NA TRBV28 CASSLRQNTGELFF TGTGCCAGCAGTTTAAGACAGAACACCGGGGAGCTGTTTTTT
TRBJ1-1 NA once TRBV29-1 CSAQEGLNTEAFF TGCAGCGCCCAGGAGGGCTTGAACACTGAAGCTTTCTTT
TRBJ1-1 NA few TRBV25-1 CASSEYRGTEAFF TGTGCCAGCAGTGAATACAGGGGCACTGAAGCTTTCTTT
TRBJ2-5 TRBD2 few TRBV4-1 CASRTSGTQETQYF TGCGCCAGCAGGACTAGCGGGACACAGGAGACCCAGTACTTC
TRBJ1-4 NA NA TRBV28 CASSLADMLNEKLFF TGTGCCAGCAGTCTGGCAGACATGCTTAATGAAAAACTGTTTTTT
TRBJ1-3 NA NA TRBV18 CASSPPHGVSGNTIYF TGTGCCAGCTCACCTCCGCACGGTGTCTCTGGAAACACCATATATTTT
TRBJ2-5 TRBD2 NA TRBV5-1 CASSPTFLAGGETQYF TGCGCCAGCAGCCCGACCTTCCTAGCGGGAGGGGAGACCCAGTACTTC
TRBJ2-7 TRBD1 NA TRBV6-5 CATRLTGAREQYF TGTGCCACCCGGCTGACAGGGGCTCGCGAGCAGTACTTC
TRBJ2-7 TRBD1 NA TRBV12-5 CASGSHGQAFSYEQYF TGTGCTAGTGGTTCGCATGGACAGGCTTTCTCCTACGAGCAGTACTTC
TRBJ2-7 TRBD2 NA TRBV28 CASTLGASGTYEQYF TGTGCCAGCACCCTCGGGGCTAGCGGGACCTACGAGCAGTACTTC
TRBJ2-1 NA NA TRBV4-1 CASSQAGTYNEQFF TGCGCCAGCAGCCAAGCTGGGACTTACAATGAGCAGTTCTTC
TRBJ2-3 TRBD2 NA TRBV5-1 CASTGNSGGTDTQYF TGCGCCAGCACCGGGAATAGCGGGGGAACAGATACGCAGTATTTT
TRBJ1-1 TRBD1 NA TRBV2 CATRKDRGPNTEAFF TGTGCCACCAGGAAAGACAGGGGGCCGAACACTGAAGCTTTCTTT
TRBJ2-3 TRBD2 NA TRBV9 CASSVPSGIFTDTQYF TGTGCCAGCAGCGTTCCTAGCGGTATATTCACAGATACGCAGTATTTT
TRBJ1-1 NA NA TRBV2 CAILEEAFF TGTGCCATCTTAGAGGAAGCTTTCTTT
TRBJ2-7 TRBD2 NA TRBV12-5 CASAQEAGTQYEQYF TGTGCTAGTGCCCAAGAAGCGGGAACCCAGTACGAGCAGTACTTC
TRBJ2-3 TRBD2 once TRBV7-9 CASSKTSVTNHTQYF TGTGCCAGCAGTAAGACTAGCGTTACGAATCATACGCAGTATTTT
TRBJ2-1 NA NA TRBV7-6 CASSLDSSSYNEQFF TGTGCCAGCAGCTTAGACTCTTCCTCCTACAATGAGCAGTTCTTC
TRBJ2-7 NA NA TRBV19 CASSLSQGYEQYF TGTGCCAGTAGTCTATCACAGGGCTACGAGCAGTACTTC
TRBJ2-7 NA NA TRBV19 CASSTLAPYEQYF TGTGCCAGTAGCACTCTAGCTCCCTACGAGCAGTACTTC
TRBJ2-7 NA NA TRBV7-9 CASSSKRSGGGFLEQYF TGTGCCAGCAGCTCTAAACGGAGCGGAGGAGGGTTCCTCGAGCAGTACTTC
TRBJ1-2 NA NA TRBV20-1 CSASDNYGYTF TGCAGTGCTTCAGATAACTATGGCTACACCTTC
TRBJ2-7 TRBD2 NA TRBV28 CASRPPRGRSYEQYF TGTGCCAGCAGACCCCCCCGCGGGAGATCCTACGAGCAGTACTTC
TRBJ2-5 TRBD2 once TRBV5-1 CASSLASSSGQETQYF TGCGCCAGCAGCTTGGCGAGCTCTAGCGGACAAGAGACCCAGTACTTC
TRBJ2-5 TRBD2 NA TRBV30 CAWSGVAGDEETQYF TGTGCCTGGAGTGGGGTAGCGGGAGACGAGGAGACCCAGTACTTC
TRBJ1-4 TRBD1 few TRBV4-1 CASKSLTARDSLFEKLFF TGCGCCAGCAAATCGCTGACCGCCAGGGACAGCTTATTTGAAAAACTGTTTTTT
TRBJ2-5 NA NA TRBV9 CASSVGGEETQYF TGTGCCAGCAGCGTAGGGGGGGAAGAGACCCAGTACTTC
TRBJ2-1 NA NA TRBV10-2 CASRSFLNEQFF TGCGCCAGCAGGAGCTTTCTCAATGAGCAGTTCTTC
TRBJ2-1 TRBD2 NA TRBV4-3 CASSQEKSREERFF TGCGCCAGCAGCCAAGAAAAATCGCGGGAGGAACGGTTCTTC
TRBJ2-4 NA NA TRBV28 CASSFTKNIQYF TGTGCCAGCAGTTTTACCAAAAACATTCAGTACTTC
TRBJ2-3 TRBD2 NA TRBV15 CATEAGGYPDTQYF TGTGCCACCGAGGCGGGAGGGTACCCAGATACGCAGTATTTT
TRBJ2-3 TRBD2 NA TRBV19 CASSIRTRADTQYF TGTGCCAGTAGTATCCGGACTAGAGCAGATACGCAGTATTTT
TRBJ2-7 TRBD2 NA TRBV7-9 CASIPSSGHTYEQYF TGTGCCAGCATCCCATCTAGCGGGCACACCTACGAGCAGTACTTC
TRBJ2-7 TRBD1 NA TRBV14 CASRDRESHEQYF TGTGCCAGCAGGGACAGGGAATCCCACGAGCAGTACTTC
TRBJ2-7 TRBD2 NA TRBV28 CASTVTAGGSPYEQYF TGTGCCAGCACCGTAACGGCGGGAGGGTCCCCCTACGAGCAGTACTTC
TRBJ1-2 NA NA TRBV2 CASKRPSGAGYTF TGTGCCAGCAAGAGGCCCTCAGGGGCCGGCTACACCTTC
TRBJ1-5 NA NA TRBV19 CASKPTVSNQPQHF TGTGCCAGTAAACCAACAGTGAGCAATCAGCCCCAGCATTTT
TRBJ1-2 NA once TRBV30 CAWSKRRETNYGYTF TGTGCCTGGAGCAAACGGAGAGAGACTAACTATGGCTACACCTTC
TRBJ1-1 TRBD1 few TRBV30 CAWSPTKQGRPFF TGTGCCTGGAGTCCAACTAAACAGGGGAGGCCTTTCTTT
TRBJ2-1 TRBD2 NA TRBV28 CASSRTSGSSYNEQFF TGTGCCAGCAGCCGGACTAGCGGGAGTAGTTACAATGAGCAGTTCTTC